Shown below are 25 T cell receptor delta chains from a single sample sequenced in a study of γδ T cells in repeated Plasmodium falciparum infection. Vgamma9/Vdelta2+ and Vdelta2-negative gammadelta T cells were flow-sorted from PBMC for bulk sequencing. TCRdb ran CATT on the multiplex PCR reads. The sample lists around 46,000 delta-chain clones; about 2% were seen once. The sequenced material came from gamma-delta T cells from blood. These TCRs come from a pool of human donors (malaria-infected and uninfected, not separated).

This clone was detected a few times. The TCRdb protein comes from a much larger clone and disagrees with this DNA's translation at residue 8, likely due to a read error; the protein given here is derived from the DNA. This sequence joins TRDV1 and TRDJ1, with TRDD3 matching over 9 bases. TCRdb records no J gene; here it was assigned by comparing the DNA to germline. Trimming at V came to 1 base and at J to 0 bases, leaving 24 bases not matched to a gene. Germline CDR1 is TSWWSYY and CDR2 is QGS. CDR3 length equals 23 residues. The CDR3 DNA sequence: TGTGCTCTTGGGGAACAAGGGCATTCCTACGCTATACTGGGGGACCTGTACACCGATAAACTCATCTTT. It translates to CALGEQGHSYAILGDLYTDKLIF.

This clone was seen more than once but under ten times. A read error is the likely source, as a far larger clone sits one nucleotide away. The sample holds other DNA sequences that translate to the same CDR3. The V call is TRDV1, the J call TRDJ1, with 11 bases aligning to TRDD3. As TCRdb names no J gene, one was assigned here on the basis of a DNA match to germline. This CDR3 spans 26 amino acids. V shed 2 bases, J shed 0 bases, and the junction held 32 bases outside the gene matches. In germline, CDR1 is TSWWSYY, CDR2 QGS. The CDR3 sequence: CALGETRGKPFLQYLGDTAYTDKLIF. The CDR3 DNA sequence: TGTGCTCTTGGGGAAACGCGGGGGAAACCCTTCTTACAATACCTGGGGGATACCGCGTACACCGATAAACTCATCTTT.

This clone has just a few counts. This likely reflects a read error, since a far larger clone is one base away. Other DNA sequences in this specimen translate into the identical CDR3. No J gene call was made, and the V gene is TRDV3; the D call TRDD3 from the table was never checked on the DNA. This CDR3 spans 20 amino acids. Germline V gene lookup returns CDR1 TVYSNPD and CDR2 GDNSRS (reference sequence). The chain's CDR3 is CALITGLPPYWGIPTDKLIF. The CDR3 bases are TGTGCCTTGATAACAGGCCTTCCGCCGTACTGGGGGATACCGACAGATAAACTCATTTTT.

This clone was recorded many times. The TCRdb record carries a much larger clone's protein, which differs from this DNA's translation at residue 13; a read error is the likely cause, and the protein listed here is the DNA translation. This chain links TRDV1 with TRDJ1, with 7 bases that match TRDD3. The J gene is absent in TCRdb and was assigned here via DNA matching to germline. The CDR3 extends over 19 amino acids. V dropped 1 base and J dropped 4; count of bases not matched to a gene: 18. In germline, CDR1 is TSWWSYY, CDR2 QGS. The CDR3 sequence is CALGEHIYVRWGKVDKLIF. The DNA of the CDR3 is TGTGCTCTTGGGGAACACATCTACGTGAGGTGGGGGAAAGTCGATAAACTCATCTTT.

Only a few counts were recorded for this clone. The protein TCRdb gives is from a much larger clone and does not agree with this DNA's translation at residue 7, likely a read error; the protein shown here comes from the DNA. In nucleotides, the CDR3 is TGTGCCTGTGACACCGCCTGCTGGGGGTCCGCCCGGGCCGATAAACTCATCTTT. It codes for CACDTACWGSARADKLIF. The V and J genes are TRDV2 and TRDJ1; 7 bases align to TRDD3. The J gene was not available in TCRdb and was assigned here by matching the DNA to germline segments. J gave up 3 bases and V 0 bases, and 15 bases lay outside the gene matches. The CDR3 is 18 amino acids. Germline-derived CDR1 and CDR2 are GEAIGNYY and EKD.

This clone was observed many times. TCRdb records a much larger clone's protein for this DNA, with a difference at residue 17 that likely arises from a read error; the protein given is the translation of the DNA. The CDR3 is CACDTLQLGDTDSYTDRLIF. The CDR3 coding sequence is TGTGCCTGTGACACCCTCCAACTGGGGGATACGGATTCGTACACCGATAGACTCATCTTT. The rearrangement joins TRDV2 to TRDJ1; 13 nucleotides line up with TRDD3. The J gene was missing in TCRdb and was found by matching the end of the DNA to germline. Germline lookup yields CDR1 GEAIGNYY and CDR2 EKD. The CDR3 extends over 20 amino acids.

This clone was seen at least ten times. The chain joins TRDV1 to TRDJ1; 8 nucleotides align to TRDD2. Losses at the gene ends were 1 base for V and 0 bases for J; bases not matched to a gene: 13. This CDR3 is 19 amino acids long. Germline V lookup: CDR1 TSWWSYY, CDR2 QGS. CDR3 nucleotide sequence: TGTGCTCTTGGGGAACCGCTCCTTCCTAGAAGCGTCGACACCGATAAACTCATCTTT. It is translated as CALGEPLLPRSVDTDKLIF.

This clone has a handful of counts. TCRdb's protein for this DNA is that of a much larger clone and differs from the translation at residue 5, likely a read error; the protein shown is the DNA translation. The chain employs TRDV1 and TRDJ1, with TRDD3 matching 13 bases. The J gene, missing from TCRdb, was assigned here through DNA to germline matching. Trimming cost V 4 bases and J 3 bases; bases outside gene matches: 32. This CDR3 contains 25 residues. Germline CDR1 TSWWSYY, CDR2 QGS. CDR3 amino acids: CALGGLQSSYTKTGGYASSPDKLIF. The CDR3 coding sequence is TGTGCTCTTGGGGGACTACAGTCTTCCTACACAAAAACTGGGGGATACGCGTCCTCCCCCGATAAACTCATCTTT.

For this clone: A far larger clone is just one base off, so this is likely a read error. Different DNA sequences within this sample yield the same CDR3. The CDR3 region is CALGRGKTPWTGGYRDKLIF. CDR3 in DNA: TGTGCTCTTGGGAGAGGGAAGACCCCATGGACTGGGGGATACCGAGATAAACTCATCTTT. The chain employs TRDV1 and TRDJ1; 12 bases align to TRDD3. The J gene, not given by TCRdb, was assigned here from a germline match of the nucleotide sequence. The CDR3 consists of 20 residues. CDR1 is TSWWSYY and CDR2 is QGS in the germline V gene. J gave up 5 bases and V 5 bases, and 21 bases lay outside the gene matches.

This clone was detected a few times. Only one base separates this from a far larger clonotype, so it likely reflects a read error. This sample includes further DNA sequences coding for the same CDR3. The chain carries TRDV1 and TRDJ1; TRDD3 matches 11 bases. The J gene, missing from TCRdb, was assigned here through DNA to germline matching. The germline V gene encodes CDR1 TSWWSYY and CDR2 QGS. The CDR3 runs 20 residues. V was pared by 2 bases and J by 5 bases, with 19 bases of the junction left unmatched. CDR3 bases: TGTGCTCTTGGGGAAGGTCTTCCTAATGCTGGGGGATACTTAGGTGATAAACTCATCTTT. Translation: CALGEGLPNAGGYLGDKLIF.

This clone has ten or more counts. A far larger clone is off by one base, so a read error is likely. In the same sample, other DNA sequences code for this CDR3. The CDR3 spells CALGDLSRGRLWTGGCRLIF. The CDR3 coding sequence is TGTGCCCTTGGGGACCTAAGTAGGGGGCGTTTATGGACTGGGGGATGTAGGCTCATCTTT. V gene assignment gives TRDV1, but the J gene was left uncalled; TRDD3, the D gene given by the table, was not confirmed from the DNA. Germline V lookup: CDR1 TSWWSYY, CDR2 QGS. The CDR3 consists of 20 residues.

At least ten counts were recorded for this clone. The protein recorded in TCRdb matches a much larger clone and deviates from this DNA's translation at residue 6, suggesting a read error; the protein here is obtained by translating the DNA. The chain combines TRAV38-2/DV8 with TRDJ1, with D tentatively TRDD2 or TRDD3 (7 bases each). CDR3 length: 20 residues. Trimming took off 7 bases at V and 0 bases at J, with 31 bases between the two ends. Germline CDR1 reads TSESDYY; CDR2 reads QEAYKQQN. CDR3 DNA: TGTGCTTATTGGCGGACTTCCTATCTGGGGGCCCCGGGCAACACCGATAAACTCATCTTT. It encodes CAYWRTSYLGAPGNTDKLIF.

This clone was seen at least ten times. This likely traces to a read error, being one base from a far larger clone. Other nucleotide sequences from this sample produce the same CDR3. The CDR3 DNA reads TGTGCCCTTGGGGAACTTATCCCTATTCTACTGGGTTGGGATAAACTCATCTTT. This gives the protein CALGELIPILLGWDKLIF. The chain uses TRDV1 and TRDJ1, with a weak D call TRDD3 (6 bases). The J gene is absent in TCRdb and was assigned here via DNA matching to germline. The CDR3 spans 18 residues. Germline V lookup: CDR1 TSWWSYY, CDR2 QGS.

This clone was picked up a small number of times. A far larger clone differs by one base, so this is likely a read error. Different DNA sequences within this sample yield the same CDR3. The chain is built from TRDV1 and TRDJ1, with D perhaps given as TRDD2 or TRDD3 (7 bases each). TCRdb leaves out the J gene; it was filled in here by matching the DNA to germline. The CDR3 covers 22 residues. CDR1 TSWWSYY and CDR2 QGS come from the germline V gene. Between the trimmed V and J ends, which lost 0 bases and 8 bases, there was a span of 37 bases. Written as DNA, the CDR3 is TGTGCTCTTGGGGAACTTTGGGAGGGCCTTCCTCGCTTACCTCCTTACTGGGGCAAACTCATCTTT. Its protein is CALGELWEGLPRLPPYWGKLIF.

Details on this clone: TCRdb's protein, taken from a much larger clone, differs from this DNA's translation at residue 6, likely owing to a read error; the protein displayed comes from the DNA. The rearrangement links TRAV38-2/DV8 to TRDJ1; 12 bases are shared with TRDD3. The J gene, left out of TCRdb, was set here by checking the DNA against germline. The CDR3 extends over 24 amino acids. V was clipped by 1 base and J by 1 base; unmatched bases: 26. The V gene's germline CDR1 is TSESDYY and CDR2 QEAYKQQN. In DNA, the CDR3 is TGTGCTTATAGGAGCTTAGAATACTTCCAAGCTACGTACTGGGGGATACCGGCCACCGATAAACTCATCTTT. Encoded protein: CAYRSLEYFQATYWGIPATDKLIF.

This clone occurred many times. The J gene is TRDJ1, the V gene TRDV1; 9 bases align to TRDD3. The J gene is absent in TCRdb and was assigned here via DNA matching to germline. The germline gives CDR1 TSWWSYY, CDR2 QGS. The trim removed 3 bases at V and 5 bases at J, leaving 19 bases unmatched. The CDR3 contains 19 residues. DNA of the CDR3: TGTGCTCTTGGGGAGATAGGGGGATACTTTTCGGGTCGCCGAGATAAACTCATCTTT. Its protein product is CALGEIGGYFSGRRDKLIF.

This clone was found many times. The translation of this DNA and the TCRdb protein of a much larger clone differ at residue 21, probably owing to a read error; the protein shown here is translated from the DNA. This chain joins TRDV2 and TRDJ1; 12 nucleotides line up with TRDD3. TCRdb is silent on the J gene; assignment here came from matching the DNA to germline. Germline CDR1 and CDR2: GEAIGNYY and EKD. The CDR3 is 24 amino acids. CDR3 bases: TGTGCCTGTGACACTCTTCCTGGGGGATACGCGGATGCACAACCCAAATTGTACACCGATAGACTCATCTTT. Its translation is CACDTLPGGYADAQPKLYTDRLIF.

In the case of this clone: This is likely an artifact of a read error, given a far larger clone one base away. The sample carries other DNA sequences with the same CDR3. The J gene was not called, though the V gene is TRDV1; the table assigns TRDD3, which was not confirmed against the DNA. The CDR3 has 13 residues. The germline V gene has CDR1 TSWWSYY and CDR2 QGS. CDR3 region: CALGELYVGKLIF. CDR3 in DNA: TGTGCTCTTGGGGAACTCTACGTGGGTAAACTCATATTT.

As regards this clone: The translation of this DNA and the TCRdb protein of a much larger clone differ at residue 15, probably owing to a read error; the protein shown here is translated from the DNA. The chain has TRDV2 and TRDJ1; 9 bases agree with TRDD3. The J gene was not available in TCRdb and was assigned here by matching the DNA to germline segments. The V segment lost 1 base and the J segment 2 bases; nucleotides outside the gene matches: 25. From germline, CDR1 is GEAIGNYY and CDR2 EKD. The CDR3 loop spans 22 amino acids. The CDR3 region has the DNA TGTGCCTGTGACACACAACGGCTCATGGAGGCACCGACTGGGGGAGGTACCGATAAACTCATCTTT. Translating gives CACDTQRLMEAPTGGGTDKLIF.

This clone was found many times. This chain connects TRDV2 to TRDJ1; 11 positions match TRDD3. The J gene, left out of TCRdb, was set here by checking the DNA against germline. The CDR3 covers 21 residues. Germline trimming cut 1 base from V and 2 bases from J; bases unmatched to any gene: 20. Germline lookup yields CDR1 GEAIGNYY and CDR2 EKD. For the CDR3, the DNA is TGTGCCTGTGACACTCCTTTTCTAAGTTCCGACGTGGGGGATACGACCGATAAACTCATCTTT. It is translated as CACDTPFLSSDVGDTTDKLIF.

This clone was detected only a few times. It differs at one base from a far larger clone, so likely a read error. Other DNA sequences in the sample encode the same CDR3. The gene calls are TRDV3 and TRDJ1; 10 nucleotides match TRDD3. No J gene is reported in TCRdb; it was inferred here by comparing the DNA with germline. Germline V lookup: CDR1 TVYSNPD, CDR2 GDNSRS (reference sequence). V trimming: 2 bases; J trimming: 1 base; junction bases outside the gene matches: 46. This CDR3 has 28 residues. The CDR3 here is CAFLRRYYLDPPIRVGYWGIRFTDKLIF. CDR3 sequence (DNA): TGTGCCTTTCTGCGGCGATATTACTTGGACCCTCCTATAAGAGTGGGCTACTGGGGGATCAGGTTCACCGATAAACTCATCTTT.

Many counts were recorded for this clone. For this DNA, TCRdb reports the protein of a much larger clone, which diverges at residue 16, most likely from a read error; the protein presented here is translated directly from the DNA. The rearrangement joins TRDV2 to TRDJ1, with TRDD3 identical over 8 bases. There are 18 residues in the CDR3. Germline CDR1 reads GEAIGNYY; CDR2 reads EKD. CDR3 nucleotide sequence: TGTGCCTGTGACACCGCCTACTGGGGGTCCGCCCGGGCCGATAAACCCATCTTT. Encoded protein: CACDTAYWGSARADKPIF.

This clone has more than one count but fewer than ten. One end of the junction is discordant with germline, which a read error may explain. Other DNA sequences in this specimen translate into the identical CDR3. The rearrangement uses TRDV1 and TRDJ1; TRDD3 matches 11 bases. The CDR3 is 23 amino acids. Germline V gene lookup returns CDR1 TSWWSYY and CDR2 QGS. The CDR3 loop reads CALGELVVPTDWGIILDTDKLIF. Written as DNA, the CDR3 is TGTGCTCTTGGGGAACTAGTTGTGCCTACTGACTGGGGGATAATTCTTGACACCGATAAGCTCATCTTT.

Notes on this clone: TCRdb's listed protein matches a much larger clone and diverges from this DNA's translation at residue 23, likely through a read error; the protein shown comes from the DNA. The chain employs TRDV1 and TRDJ1, with D maybe TRDD2 (9 bases). Per germline, CDR1 TSWWSYY and CDR2 QGS. The CDR3 length is 26 residues. The DNA of the CDR3 is TGTGCTCTTGGGGAACTGGCCCTTTCCCCTTCCTACATCGAGGGATACGCCAAACAGTACACCGATAGACTCATCTTT. The encoded protein is CALGELALSPSYIEGYAKQYTDRLIF.

Of note for this clone: This probably arose from a read error, given a far larger clone one base away. This CDR3 is also generated by other DNA sequences in the sample. V is TRDV2 and J is TRDJ1; 10 nucleotides match TRDD3. TCRdb supplies no J gene; here it was assigned by aligning the nucleotide sequence to germline. Losses at the gene ends were 1 base for V and 2 bases for J; bases not matched to a gene: 24. The CDR3 has 22 amino acids. Germline values: CDR1 GEAIGNYY, CDR2 EKD. The CDR3, as DNA: TGTGCCTGTGACACGGTGGGTTCAGTGAAGACTTCACTGGGGGATTCAACCGATAAACTCATCTTT. Translating gives CACDTVGSVKTSLGDSTDKLIF.